Below, 30 T cell receptor beta chains from the same sample are listed, as sequenced in a study of blood T cell repertoires in COVID-19. Profiled with immunoSEQ multiplex PCR; TCRdb holds only in-frame clones, not every one. The sample holds around 80,000 clones, around three quarters seen once. The sample was peripheral blood. The origin of the receptors is a man aged 50-59 years with active or convalescent COVID-19.

The chain recombines TRBV5-4 with TRBJ1-3; possibly TRBD1 for D (5 bases). Germline-derived CDR1 and CDR2 are SGHNT and YYREEE (reference sequence). The CDR3 covers 12 residues. V shed 7 bases and J shed 2 bases, with 7 bases lying between them. For the CDR3, the DNA is TGTGCCAGCCAGGGTGCTGGAAACACCATATATTTT. This sequence encodes CASQGAGNTIYF. The complete variable domain, with remaining parts taken from reference TRBV5-4 and TRBJ1-3, reads ETGVTQSPTHLIKTRGQQVTLRCSSQSGHNTVSWYQQALGQGPQFIFQYYREEENGRGNFPPRFSGLQFPNYSSELNVNALELDDSALYLCASQGAGNTIYFGEGSWLTVV.

The rearrangement uses TRBV7-9 and TRBJ1-1; tentative D call: TRBD1 (6 bases). The V end was cut by 4 bases, the J end by 4 bases, with 13 bases between. From germline, CDR1 is SEHNR and CDR2 FQNEAQ (reference sequence). The CDR3 spans 14 residues. CDR3: CASSSLGAGTEAFF. CDR3 coding DNA: TGTGCCAGCAGCTCCCTGGGGGCGGGCACTGAAGCTTTCTTT.

The chain employs TRBV9 and TRBJ1-5; no clear D gene. CDR1 and CDR2 (germline): SGDLS, YYNGEE. V was shortened by 5 bases and J by 4 bases, with 16 bases between the two germline ends. The CDR3 runs 15 residues. The CDR3 region has the DNA TGTGCCAGCAGACCGGACCCGGGGATTAATCAGCCCCAGCATTTT. Protein: CASRPDPGINQPQHF.

J is TRBJ1-1 and V is TRBV11-3; D is unclear. V dropped 5 bases and J dropped 8 bases, with 15 bases sitting between them. CDR1 SGHNT and CDR2 YENEEA come from the germline V gene. The CDR3 loop spans 13 amino acids. The CDR3 nucleotides are TGTGCCAGCAGCCTAGGGCCCAACAGAGAAGCTTTCTTT. It specifies CASSLGPNREAFF.

The chain is built from TRBV5-1 and TRBJ2-5; 8 nucleotides align to TRBD1. Germline V CDR1 and CDR2: SGHRS, YFSETQ. The CDR3 covers 16 residues. V lost 4 bases and J lost 0; bases outside the gene matches: 8. This CDR3 is CASSDQQGVYQETQYF. In nucleotides, the CDR3 is TGCGCCAGCAGCGACCAACAGGGGGTGTACCAAGAGACCCAGTACTTC.

V gene TRBV7-3 combines with J gene TRBJ1-2, with 8 bases aligning to TRBD1. Germline V gene lookup returns CDR1 SGHTA and CDR2 FQGTGA. CDR3 length equals 15 residues. Losses at the gene ends were 5 bases for V and 8 bases for J; bases not matched to a gene: 13. CDR3 residues: CASSPTGGPFSGYTF. CDR3 in DNA: TGTGCCAGCAGCCCCACAGGGGGGCCTTTCTCCGGCTACACCTTC.

The chain joins TRBV7-2 to TRBJ1-3; D is uncertain. The germline CDR1 and CDR2 sequences are SGHTA and FQGNSA. The V end was cut by 2 bases, the J end by 0 bases, with 11 bases between. The CDR3 contains 16 residues. The CDR3 DNA reads TGTGCCAGCAGCTTACGCGGGGAGGGCTCTGGAAACACCATATATTTT. It codes for CASSLRGEGSGNTIYF.

This clone was recorded a few times. The rearrangement joins TRBV18 to TRBJ1-4, with 7 positions matching TRBD1. With 5 bases clipped from V and 6 bases from J, the junction kept 6 bases outside the gene matches. The CDR3 loop spans 14 amino acids. Germline lookup yields CDR1 KGHSH and CDR2 LQKENI. The CDR3 spells CASSVSTGDEKLFF. CDR3 nucleotides: TGTGCCAGCTCAGTCTCTACAGGGGATGAAAAACTGTTTTTT.

In nucleotides, the CDR3 is TGTGCCAGCAGCTTGCAGGGCAATCAGCCCCAGCATTTT. It is translated as CASSLQGNQPQHF. The chain combines TRBV5-4 with TRBJ1-5, with D hard to call. Trimming stripped 1 base from V and 2 bases from J, with 4 bases between. The CDR3 has 13 amino acids. Germline V gene lookup returns CDR1 SGHNT and CDR2 YYREEE (reference sequence). Filled out from reference TRBV5-4 and TRBJ1-5, the complete variable domain reads ETGVTQSPTHLIKTRGQQVTLRCSSQSGHNTVSWYQQALGQGPQFIFQYYREEENGRGNFPPRFSGLQFPNYSSELNVNALELDDSALYLCASSLQGNQPQHFGDGTRLSIL.

The V and J genes are TRBV7-2 and TRBJ2-1; no clear D gene. V lost 4 bases and J 0 bases, leaving 10 bases between the germline ends. Germline V gene sequence: CDR1 SGHTA, CDR2 FQGNSA. This CDR3 comprises 15 residues. CDR3 residues: CASSSRVYSYNEQFF. CDR3 nucleotides: TGTGCCAGCAGCTCCCGGGTCTACTCCTACAATGAGCAGTTCTTC. The full variable domain, in which reference TRBV7-2 and TRBJ2-1 provide the parts outside the CDR3, is GAGVSQSPSNKVTEKGKDVELRCDPISGHTALYWYRQSLGQGLEFLIYFQGNSAPDKSGLPSDRFSAERTGGSVSTLTIQRTQQEDSAVYLCASSSRVYSYNEQFFGPGTRLTVL.

The gene calls are TRBV10-3 and TRBJ1-6; D is possibly TRBD1 (5 bases). The germline V and J ends were trimmed by 8 bases and 1 base, with 12 bases remaining between them. The germline V gene has CDR1 ENHRY and CDR2 SYGVKD. The CDR3 covers 15 residues. The CDR3 bases are TGTGCCATCGCAGGGAACGGTTCCTATAATTCACCCCTCCACTTT. Encoded protein: CAIAGNGSYNSPLHF.

The chain is built from TRBV18 and TRBJ1-2; 8 bases align to TRBD1. This CDR3 is built from 16 residues. Trimming removed 3 bases from V and 5 bases from J; junction bases left unmatched: 11. Germline CDR1 and CDR2: KGHSH and LQKENI. This CDR3 reads CASSPDREGSLYGYTF. DNA for the CDR3: TGTGCCAGCTCACCGGACAGGGAAGGAAGTTTGTATGGCTACACCTTC.

The chain is built from TRBV2 and TRBJ1-2, with TRBD1 as a possible D gene (5 bases). The CDR3 covers 15 residues. V shed 1 base and J shed 6 bases, with 15 bases lying between them. Per germline, CDR1 SNHLY and CDR2 FYNNEI. CDR3 in DNA: TGTGCCAGCAGTGAAGAGACCAGGGTTGGGAATGGCTACACCTTC. Translation gives CASSEETRVGNGYTF.

V gene TRBV7-5 combines with J gene TRBJ2-3; the table's D call TRBD2 went unverified against the DNA. TRBV7-5 is recorded as a pseudogene. This CDR3 contains 16 residues. The CDR3 reads CVRSPGGDLEQDTQYF. The CDR3 region has the DNA TGTGTCAGAAGCCCCGGGGGGGACTTGGAGCAAGATACGCAGTATTTT.

This chain connects TRBV10-3 to TRBJ2-2, with TRBD1 matching over 9 bases. The CDR3 runs to 14 residues. CDR1 is ENHRY, CDR2 SYGVKD, per germline. V shed 11 bases, J shed 7 bases, and the junction held 11 bases outside the gene matches. CDR3 protein: CASERDRANGELFF. As DNA, the CDR3 is TGTGCCTCAGAGAGGGACAGGGCTAACGGGGAGCTGTTTTTT.

This clone was seen once. V usage is TRBV5-1 and J usage is TRBJ2-3; the match to TRBD1 covers 7 bases. Germline-derived CDR1 and CDR2 are SGHRS and YFSETQ. The V segment lost 0 bases and the J segment 1 base; nucleotides outside the gene matches: 2. The CDR3 is 15 residues long. The CDR3 bases are TGCGCCAGCAGCTTGGCCGACAGGGGCACAGATACGCAGTATTTT. Translation gives CASSLADRGTDTQYF.

The chain couples TRBV3-1 (or the pseudogene TRBV3-2) to TRBJ1-1; TRBD1 might be the D (5 bases). The length of the CDR3 is 11 residues. From germline, CDR1 is LGHDT and CDR2 YNNKEL (reference sequence). Deletions cut 1 base from V and 11 bases from J, with 8 bases between. CDR3 loop: CASSQGGKAFF. CDR3 nucleotides: TGTGCCAGCAGCCAAGGGGGCAAGGCTTTCTTT.

The chain carries TRBV6-4 and TRBJ2-5, with D possibly matching TRBD2 (6 bases). CDR1 is MRHNA, CDR2 SNTAGT, per germline. This CDR3 is built from 15 residues. Trimming removed 7 bases at V and 2 bases at J, with 17 bases between. The CDR3 reads CASTLPGLLQETQYF. For the CDR3, the DNA is TGTGCCAGCACTTTACCGGGACTCCTACAAGAGACCCAGTACTTC.

The chain uses TRBV4-3 and TRBJ1-1, with 8 bases matching TRBD1. The CDR3 spans 14 residues. Per germline, CDR1 LGHNA and CDR2 YSLEER. V was clipped by 4 bases and J by 5 bases; unmatched bases: 6. The CDR3 nucleotides read TGCGCCAGCAGCCCAGGGGACAGGAAAACTGAAGCTTTCTTT. Translation: CASSPGDRKTEAFF.

The chain recombines TRBV5-5 with TRBJ2-5; TRBD1 aligns across 11 bases. CDR1 and CDR2 from the germline V gene are SGHKS and YYEKEE (reference sequence). J gave up 7 bases and V 2 bases, and 7 bases lay outside the gene matches. The CDR3 is made up of 15 amino acids. The CDR3 protein is CASSLYRDRGGTQYF. The CDR3, as DNA: TGTGCCAGCAGCTTATACCGGGACAGGGGGGGGACCCAGTACTTC.

The V gene is TRBV27, the J gene TRBJ1-1; TRBD1 might be the D (6 bases). There are 12 residues in the CDR3. Germline CDR1 and CDR2: MNHEY and SMNVEV (reference sequence). Trimming removed 11 bases from V and 8 bases from J, with 18 bases in between. The CDR3 sequence is CASSRWGREAFF. The CDR3 bases are TGTGCCTCCTCCCGGTGGGGGCGGGAAGCTTTCTTT.

The J gene is TRBJ2-7, the V gene TRBV4-1, with 8 bases that match TRBD2. Germline CDR1 and CDR2: MGHRA and YSYEKL. This CDR3 contains 17 residues. V gave up 2 bases and J gave up 3 bases; unmatched junction bases: 12. As DNA, the CDR3 is TGCGCCAGCAGCCAATCCCGCAGCGGGGGACGCCTCTACGAGCAGTACTTC. Its protein product is CASSQSRSGGRLYEQYF.

This sequence joins TRBV5-8 and TRBJ1-2; 8 bases are a match to TRBD1. The V and J ends lost 3 bases and 7 bases, in that order; junction bases with no gene match: 14. CDR3 length equals 16 residues. CDR1 is SGHTS and CDR2 is YDEGEE in the germline V gene. The CDR3 DNA sequence: TGTGCCAGCAGCTCCACCCGTGGACAGGGCCGTCGTGGCTACACCTTC. It translates to CASSSTRGQGRRGYTF.

This clone was recorded only once. V is TRBV7-8 and J is TRBJ1-1, with a weak D call TRBD1 (5 bases). The germline V and J ends were trimmed by 6 bases and 4 bases, with 12 bases remaining between them. Germline V lookup: CDR1 SGHVS, CDR2 FQNEAQ. This CDR3 comprises 13 residues. The CDR3 region is CASSLRGGTEAFF. The CDR3 DNA follows: TGTGCCAGCAGTTTGAGGGGAGGCACTGAAGCTTTCTTT.

With respect to this clone: Other DNA sequences in the sample encode the same CDR3. This chain links TRBV18 with TRBJ2-7; the match to TRBD1 covers 12 bases. V was clipped by 3 bases and J by 7 bases; unmatched bases: 4. The CDR3 is 14 residues long. Germline V gene data show CDR1 as KGHSH and CDR2 as LQKENI. DNA of the CDR3: TGTGCCAGCTCACCGGGGACAGGGGGCGGGGAGCAGTACTTC. Amino acids: CASSPGTGGGEQYF.

This chain joins TRBV27 and TRBJ2-7; TRBD2 matches 7 bases. The germline gives CDR1 MNHEY, CDR2 SMNVEV (reference sequence). V lost 7 bases, J lost 1 base, and 10 bases stayed unmatched. The CDR3 has 15 residues. The CDR3 loop is CASTPGEGRSYEQYF. In DNA, the CDR3 is TGTGCCAGCACCCCGGGGGAGGGACGGTCCTACGAGCAGTACTTC.

The gene calls are TRBV28 and TRBJ1-5, with TRBD1 as a possible D gene (5 bases). Deletions cut 2 bases from V and 6 bases from J, with 14 bases between. CDR1 MDHEN and CDR2 SYDVKM come from the germline V gene. The length of the CDR3 is 15 residues. The CDR3 reads CASSLGGAGGQPQHF. CDR3 in DNA: TGTGCCAGCAGTTTAGGTGGGGCTGGTGGTCAGCCCCAGCATTTT. The full variable domain, with the rest looked up from reference TRBV28 and TRBJ1-5, is DVKVTQSSRYLVKRTGEKVFLECVQDMDHENMFWYRQDPGLGLRLIYFSYDVKMKEKGDIPEGYSVSREKKERFSLILESASTNQTSMYLCASSLGGAGGQPQHFGDGTRLSIL.

This clone was detected only a few times. This chain links TRBV3-1 (or the pseudogene TRBV3-2) with TRBJ1-5, with D possibly being TRBD1 (5 bases). The germline V gene encodes CDR1 LGHDT and CDR2 YNNKEL (reference sequence). The CDR3 contains 21 residues. V gave up 3 bases and J gave up 0 bases, with 27 bases separating them. The CDR3 sequence: CASSHPEKVEGTLYSNQPQHF. CDR3 coding DNA: TGTGCCAGCAGCCACCCCGAAAAGGTGGAGGGGACCCTTTATAGCAATCAGCCCCAGCATTTT.

In the case of this clone: This sample also contains other DNA sequences that code for the same CDR3. The rearrangement uses TRBV4-3 and TRBJ1-2; the D gene is possibly TRBD1 (5 bases). CDR3 length: 16 residues. V gave up 0 bases and J gave up 3 bases, with 14 bases separating them. Germline loops: CDR1 LGHNA, CDR2 YSLEER. This CDR3 is CASSQDWGRADYGYTF. The CDR3 DNA follows: TGCGCCAGCAGCCAAGATTGGGGCAGGGCGGACTATGGCTACACCTTC.

The rearrangement joins TRBV5-1 to TRBJ1-5; maybe TRBD1 (6 bases). V was cut by 4 bases and J by 7 bases, with 15 bases left in between. CDR3 size: 14 residues. The germline CDR1 and CDR2 sequences are SGHRS and YFSETQ. The CDR3 nucleotides are TGCGCCAGCAGCCCCCAGGGGCGCAGCCAGCCCCAGCATTTT. Protein: CASSPQGRSQPQHF. Variable domain in full (rest from reference TRBV5-1 and TRBJ1-5): KAGVTQTPRYLIKTRGQQVTLSCSPISGHRSVSWYQQTPGQGLQFLFEYFSETQRNKGNFPGRFSGRQFSNSRSEMNVSTLELGDSALYLCASSPQGRSQPQHFGDGTRLSIL.